The present TCR beta chain was sequenced within a study of blood T cell repertoires in COVID-19. For the study at large: Samples came from the United States, Italy and Spain, spanning acute and convalescent COVID-19. T cells, B-cell-depleted T cells, or PBMCs provided the cDNA or gDNA that served as material.

The CDR3 is 17 amino acids. Original methodology: From reference gene primer amplification, estimates of nucleated cell counts were derived. Measured with immunoSEQ multiplex PCR; TCRdb has only the in-frame clones, and not every one. The DNA gave D and trimming, while V, J and clone size come from that table. The sample shows 50,000 to 70,000 clones, more than 70% of them seen only once. The sequenced sample was peripheral blood. The TCR sequence derives from a man between 60 and 75 years old with active or convalescent COVID-19. The genes are TRBV21-1 and TRBJ1-2. TRBV21-1 corresponds to a pseudogene. The DNA of the CDR3 is TGTGCCAGCAATTACCGGGACATCCAACGCGGGGGCTATGGCTACACCTTC. Its protein product is CASNYRDIQRGGYGYTF.